Listed below are T cell receptor beta chains from one sample, sequenced in a study of control samples from healthy donors and cancer patients. Using immunoSEQ multiplex PCR, the repertoire was profiled, and TCRdb retains in-frame clones only, with some absent. The repertoire holds approximately 100,000 clones, with approximately 86% as singletons. Input material: blood. The receptors were sampled from a man younger than 40 in good health. CDR3s include the opening cysteine and the closing phenylalanine or tryptophan. The D gene is left open where the match is weak. Part of the rows lack a size; the others show once, few, many or a class for expanded clones.

>TRBJ2-3|-|-|TRBV24-1
CATSDFGGGGTDTQYF
TGTGCCACCAGTGATTTTGGAGGGGGCGGCACAGATACGCAGTATTTT
>TRBJ2-3|-|TRBD1|TRBV5-1
CASSITGGTDTQYF
TGCGCCAGCAGCATCACAGGGGGGACAGATACGCAGTATTTT
>TRBJ2-7|-|-|TRBV27
CASSSLDTTYEQYF
TGTGCCAGCAGTTCCCTCGACACAACCTACGAGCAGTACTTC
>TRBJ1-5|-|-|TRBV9
CASSAGTGSNQPQHF
TGTGCCAGCAGCGCAGGAACAGGTAGCAATCAGCCCCAGCATTTT
>TRBJ2-1|-|TRBD2|TRBV29-1
CSVEEAGYNEQFF
TGCAGCGTTGAAGAAGCGGGGTACAATGAGCAGTTCTTC
>TRBJ2-1|-|TRBD2|TRBV4-3
CASSQVLAGDFIGDEQFF
TGCGCCAGCAGCCAAGTCCTAGCGGGAGATTTCATTGGGGATGAGCAGTTCTTC
>TRBJ2-1|few|-|TRBV10-1
CASSPLAPTIHEQFF
TGCGCCAGCAGTCCTTTAGCGCCTACTATCCATGAGCAGTTCTTC
>TRBJ1-5|few|-|TRBV27
CASSTGMRQPQHF
TGTGCCAGCAGTACGGGGATGCGTCAGCCCCAGCATTTT
>TRBJ2-1|-|TRBD2|TRBV7-2
CASSTRLAGEQFF
TGTGCCAGCAGCACCCGACTAGCGGGTGAGCAGTTCTTC
>TRBJ2-1|-|-|TRBV13
CASSFSSYNEQFF
TGTGCCAGCAGCTTCAGCTCCTACAATGAGCAGTTCTTC
>TRBJ2-5|-|TRBD1|TRBV6-5
CASSWHRGRETQYF
TGTGCCAGCAGTTGGCACAGGGGACGGGAGACCCAGTACTTC
>TRBJ2-4|-|-|TRBV5-1
CASSPDPRQTNIQYF
TGCGCCAGCAGCCCGGATCCACGACAGACCAACATTCAGTACTTC
>TRBJ2-5|once|-|TRBV7-2
CASSLSAGETQYF
TGTGCCAGCAGCTTATCGGCGGGGGAGACCCAGTACTTC
>TRBJ2-7|-|-|TRBV9
CASSAGLARYEQYF
TGTGCCAGCAGCGCGGGACTGGCGCGATACGAGCAGTACTTC
>TRBJ1-2|-|-|TRBV6-1
CASSEETYGYTF
TGTGCCAGCAGTGAAGAGACTTATGGCTACACCTTC
>TRBJ1-1|-|-|TRBV11-3
CASSLGANTEAFF
TGTGCCAGCAGCTTAGGAGCGAACACTGAAGCTTTCTTT